The present entry profiles one T cell receptor (beta chain) with its context. The antigen it binds to is not known. The record has no base qualities; no much larger clone is one base away. The sample comes from a study of cytomegalovirus exposure and HLA in healthy donors (dated by TCRdb to the late 2010s). Broadly, across the study: An earlier analysis of 587 of the donors reported 250 to 350 Gb of sequence data and 117 million unique TCR beta sequences obtained from about 170 million T cells. Roughly 290 gigabases of sequencing data and tens of millions of unique TCR sequences made up an early release that covered 500 to 700 HLA-typed donors. The genetic ancestry cluster associated with self-reported Caucasian donors included 81% of the approximately 400 genotyped donors. The study aimed to test whether cataloging public T cell receptors could reveal signatures of past pathogen exposure. The study used immunosequencing to profile the T cell repertoires of 670 or so subjects and linked those repertoires to cytomegalovirus serostatus. A separate validation cohort of roughly 120 different subjects was used in addition to the roughly 720-subject first cohort. To predict cytomegalovirus infection status, the study brought together high-throughput TCR immunosequencing, statistical association of individual TCRs with disease status, and machine learning. To study patterns of TCR occurrence, a later analysis re-analyzed previously published TCR beta repertoires from 650 to 750 donors and added high-resolution HLA genotyping. The later analysis used no new phenotypic data to find candidate immune exposures, relying instead on TCR beta sequences and their occurrence across donors. An earlier analysis of some 500 of the donors used high-throughput TCR beta sequencing to judge whether each TCR beta V gene segment behaved as functional or pseudogenic. Donor age, sex, ethnicity and CMV serostatus were collected together with the repertoire data. A later genetic analysis used genome-wide SNP genotypes for about 60% of the 666 donors, treating that subset as a discovery cohort. All discovery cohort repertoires had been generated on a single sequencing platform. Class I and class II HLA loci were covered by the typing at four-digit resolution. Typing coverage varied by locus: roughly 629-630 donors for A, B, C, DRB1 and DQB1; roughly 520 for DQA1; over 600 for DPA1; fewer than 480 for DPB1. Roughly 5 DR-DQ haplotypes were handled as single units for association and clustering, since linkage in the cohort was strong. Across 300 to 500 genotyped donors of the cohort, an average of 235,054 unique TCR beta nucleotide sequences per donor were sequenced, and 15% to 20% of those sequences were non-productive.

Library preparation used the immunoSEQ multiplex PCR assay. The multiplex PCR relied on a mix of 60 forward primers for TCR Vbeta segments and 13 reverse primers for TCR Jbeta segments. The CDR3 region of rearranged TCR beta genes was amplified from genomic DNA with a multiplex PCR assay. The Illumina HiSeq System was used to sequence the amplified TCR beta libraries as 87-base-pair reads. As for the authors' bioinformatics: A later analysis tallied 80 million to 95 million unique TCR beta chains across the 666 repertoires, and some 12 million of those chains were shared by two or more donors. A nearest-neighbor algorithm error-corrected the raw reads and collapsed the reads into unique sequences, merging closely related sequences to remove PCR and sequencing errors. V, D and J gene segments were assigned by aligning CDR3 sequences to IMGT reference sequences. Each retained sequence needed at least a six-nucleotide match to both a V gene segment and a J gene segment. Rearrangements were classified as productive when the CDR3 lacked stop codons and remained in frame with V and J, and all other rearrangements were classified as non-productive. CDR3 was defined by IMGT convention, running from the second conserved V-encoded cysteine to the conserved J-encoded phenylalanine. The earlier analysis of fewer than 750 of the donors excluded sequences that lacked an unambiguous match to a single V gene segment. An earlier analysis of over 450 of the donors classified V segments as functional when productive rearrangements were above 56.7% and as segregating when the standard deviation between donors was above 5%. To diagnose cytomegalovirus status from the catalog of TCR beta chain sequences, a statistical classification framework was built. In a later analysis, V and J genes were assigned by comparing TCR nucleotide sequences against IMGT/GENE-DB human TR gene sequences. The TCRdist pipeline was used in a later analysis to assign CDR3 sequences and most-parsimonious VDJ recombination scenarios. In a later analysis, each TCR beta chain was defined by its CDR3 amino acid sequence together with its V-gene family, and reads lacking a unique V-gene family were excluded. A later analysis removed 500 to 600 highly shared, low-generation-probability nucleotide sequences to deal with suspected cross-contamination and a sequencing artifact. In a later analysis, a clonal expansion index was calculated for each public chain from normalized within-repertoire ranks of inferred template counts. In a later analysis, generation probabilities were computed using a VDJ recombination model fitted to out-of-frame rearrangements, and the results were checked against IGoR. In a later analysis, TCR-TCR, TCR-HLA and TCR-CMV co-occurrence was scored with hypergeometric tests, and a repertoire-size bias correction was applied to TCR pairs. A later analysis estimated false discovery rates by permuting HLA or CMV assignments 20 times. In a later analysis, co-occurring TCRs were grouped using DBSCAN, with TCRdist sequence similarity added in when clustering inside HLA-allele-positive subsets. For co-occurrence clustering, repertoires with fewer than 30,000 or more than 120,000 public chains were excluded, along with roughly 5 repertoires with anomalous nucleotide sharing. The source is immuneACCESS, and TCRdb retained only in-frame sequences with V and J called. Part of the clones is not carried over; for the studies checked, unresolved V genes explain less than half of this, and the remainder is unexplained. V, J and clone size are those of that table, while D and trimming were read from the DNA. The sample has about 160,000 clones on record, roughly 80% of them singletons. Jointly, the top ten make up 1.4% of the sample.

Broader findings and caveats from the paper: An earlier analysis of 587 of the donors showed that most TCR beta V segments appeared in productive rearrangements either about 87% or about 30% of the time, which broadly matched IMGT annotations. CMV serostatus was the only immune exposure information available for the cohort. A later analysis found that TCR association rates varied across HLA loci, with DRB1 alleles showing the most associated TCRs and HLA-C alleles the fewest. A further reported finding was that TCR beta sequences accurately predicted the HLA-A and HLA-B alleles for most subjects in the first cohort. Across donors, most TCR sequences were observed very rarely, whereas some public TCRs were present in many individuals. Linkage disequilibrium might explain the correlated functional status among segregating V segments, but an unknown experimental factor could not be ruled out. When HLA alleles, especially DR and DQ, strongly co-occurred, attributing TCR associations to individual alleles was difficult. Because HLA typing was missing for some donors at each locus, association tests included only the typed subset. Cytomegalovirus status was reported to be diagnosed by the classifier with high specificity and sensitivity in both the original and validation cohorts. In this cohort, only TCR beta chains were sequenced, and detectable features were limited by the absence of alpha or paired-chain data. The study listed over 150 TCR beta chains as associated with cytomegalovirus. In vitro tests confirmed that three of the cytomegalovirus-associated TCR beta chains recognize cytomegalovirus antigens. The authors suggested that the approach could potentially be extended to other disease states and immunological phenotypes. In a later analysis, HLA-associated TCR beta chains were found to be more clonally expanded and to have lower generation probabilities than equally common non-associated chains. In a later analysis, most CMV-associated TCR beta chains were found to appear HLA-restricted, with HLA associations seemingly driven largely by CMV exposure. Because counts were too low, approximately 15 rarely observed V segments, including chromosome 9 orphons, were excluded from the earlier analysis of around 590 of the donors. Because the 87-base-pair reads could not distinguish some IMGT-functional V segments, including TRBV6-2 and TRBV6-3, those segments were excluded. At a false discovery rate of 0.05, a later analysis linked roughly 17,000 TCR beta sequences to specific HLA alleles. In a later genetic analysis, a missense DCLRE1C variant was associated with V-gene and J-gene trimming of TCR beta chains, and the association was replicated in an independent cohort. A later genetic analysis reported fewer N-insertions in productive TCRs among donors in an Asian-associated ancestry cluster than the approximately 700-donor mean. Roughly uniform sequencing depth across donors was assumed in presence/absence analyses, although this assumption may not hold. A later analysis reported that several top co-occurrence clusters appeared linked to parvovirus B19, influenza, CMV and Epstein-Barr virus. A cluster of highly shared sequence variants was judged likely to be a technical artifact of the sequencing pipeline.

Including cysteine and phenylalanine, the CDR3 has 15 amino acids. The sequence is cut down to CDR3 DNA, 45 bases in frame from base 1. From V the trimming removes 6 bases and from J it removes 0 bases, while the gene matches leave 8 bases of the junction unaccounted for. The CDR1 and CDR2 encoded by the germline V gene are MNHEY and SVGAGI. The cohort was made up of approximately 670 healthy bone marrow donors. Cohort members were all nominally healthy when sampled, although unrecorded immune exposures were likely present. The donor was CMV seronegative and belonged to the group of around 350 seronegative cohort members. A peripheral blood sample was collected from each donor, and TCR beta sequencing was performed on peripheral blood mononuclear cells. Genomic DNA extraction from the blood cell samples was performed with the Qiagen DNeasy Blood Extraction Kit.

The origin of this receptor is a woman in her 30s in good health and CMV-seronegative. Material for sequencing was PBMCs. The rearranged chain carries TRBV6-5 and TRBJ2-7, with 7 central nucleotides matching TRBD1. For the CDR3, the sequence is CASRQEQGSSYEQYF. The sequenced DNA is TGTGCCAGCAGACAAGAACAGGGGTCCTCCTACGAGCAGTACTTC.